The 29 T cell receptor beta chains in this list originate from one sample, sequenced in a study of cytomegalovirus exposure and HLA in healthy donors. The PCR contained 60 Vbeta and 13 Jbeta primers. This table comes from immunoSEQ multiplex PCR, and its TCRdb copy is limited to in-frame clones, with some not included. The table records about 160,000 clones, roughly 79% of them present only once. The sequenced material came from PBMCs. All receptors come from a man aged 30-40 years in good health and CMV-seronegative.

The rearrangement uses TRBV20-1 and TRBJ1-1; D is unclear. The CDR3 totals 11 residues. V gave up 4 bases and J gave up 1 base, with 4 bases separating them. Germline V lookup: CDR1 DFQATT, CDR2 SNEGSKA (reference sequence). CDR3 in DNA: TGCAGTGCTACAGGGAACACTGAAGCTTTCTTT. Translated, it gives CSATGNTEAFF.

This rearrangement joins TRBV30 to TRBJ2-7; D perhaps matches TRBD1 (5 bases). The CDR3 totals 14 residues. Germline V gene data show CDR1 as GTSNPN and CDR2 as SVGIG (reference sequence). V lost 0 bases, J lost 5 bases, and 14 bases lay in between. CDR3: CAWSVGGRVHEQYF. The CDR3 DNA reads TGTGCCTGGAGTGTAGGCGGCAGGGTCCACGAGCAGTACTTC.

This chain links TRBV5-4 with TRBJ1-1; a possible D gene is TRBD1 (5 bases). Trimming removed 4 bases from V and 4 bases from J, with 14 bases in between. Germline lookup yields CDR1 SGHNT and CDR2 YYREEE (reference sequence). This CDR3 region has 14 residues. The CDR3 is CASSRGGGVTEAFF. The CDR3 nucleotides read TGTGCCAGCAGCCGTGGGGGGGGTGTCACTGAAGCTTTCTTT.

The J gene is TRBJ1-5, the V gene TRBV7-9, with D uncertain. CDR1 is SEHNR, CDR2 FQNEAQ, per germline (reference sequence). V was pared by 1 base and J by 4 bases, with 5 bases between. There are 13 residues in the CDR3. CDR3 sequence reads: CASSLDKNQPQHF. The CDR3, as DNA: TGTGCCAGCAGCTTAGACAAAAATCAGCCCCAGCATTTT. The full variable domain, rest sourced from reference TRBV7-9 and TRBJ1-5, is DTGVSQNPRHKITKRGQNVTFRCDPISEHNRLYWYRQTLGQGPEFLTYFQNEAQLEKSRLLSDRFSAERPKGSFSTLEIQRTEQGDSAMYLCASSLDKNQPQHFGDGTRLSIL.

The genes are TRBV15 and TRBJ2-1; D is perhaps TRBD1 (6 bases). V lost 2 bases and J lost 5, with 13 bases in between. The CDR3 runs 15 residues. Germline values: CDR1 LNHNV, CDR2 YYDKDF (reference sequence). CDR3: CATSRSGHGDNEQFF. The CDR3 DNA reads as TGTGCCACCAGCAGATCGGGACACGGGGACAATGAGCAGTTCTTC.

This clone appeared a single time. This chain connects TRBV5-1 to TRBJ2-7; D is perhaps TRBD2 (5 bases). The germline CDR1 and CDR2 sequences are SGHRS and YFSETQ. With 0 bases removed from V and 2 bases from J, the gap between germline ends came to 9 bases. The CDR3 has 14 residues. The CDR3 DNA reads as TGCGCCAGCAGCTTGGTTCAGGAGGCCTACGAGCAGTACTTC. Translation gives CASSLVQEAYEQYF.

This chain uses TRBV18 with TRBJ1-1, with D possibly being TRBD1 (5 bases). Between the trimmed V and J ends, which lost 2 bases and 5 bases, there was a span of 15 bases. CDR3 length: 15 residues. Germline values: CDR1 KGHSH, CDR2 LQKENI. The CDR3 loop reads CASSPESGSRTEAFF. The CDR3 nucleotides read TGTGCCAGCTCACCAGAGTCAGGGTCGAGAACTGAAGCTTTCTTT. Based on the CDR3 plus reference TRBV18 and TRBJ1-1, the full variable domain is NAGVMQNPRHLVRRRGQEARLRCSPMKGHSHVYWYRQLPEEGLKFMVYLQKENIIDESGMPKERFSAEFPKEGPSILRIQQVVRGDSAAYFCASSPESGSRTEAFFGQGTRLTVV.

The chain couples TRBV4-1 to TRBJ2-7, with TRBD1 as a possible D gene (6 bases). Trimming pared 2 bases from V and 2 bases from J, leaving 16 bases between. The germline V gene encodes CDR1 MGHRA and CDR2 YSYEKL. The CDR3 spans 16 residues. Written as DNA, the CDR3 is TGCGCCAGCAGCCAATTACACAGGGTACCCCCCTACGAGCAGTACTTC. It is translated as CASSQLHRVPPYEQYF.

This rearrangement joins TRBV5-6 to TRBJ2-5; 12 bases fit TRBD2. The DNA end is more similar to TRBJ2-7, so the J call may be wrong. The CDR3 totals 16 residues. The germline CDR1 and CDR2 sequences are SGHDT and YYEEEE. CDR3 DNA: TGTGCCAGCAGCCGACCGGGACTAGCGGGCCGCTACGAGCAGTACTTC. Encoded protein: CASSRPGLAGRYEQYF.

V and J are TRBV4-3 and TRBJ2-7; D gene ambiguous. V was clipped by 0 bases and J by 2 bases, with 5 bases between them. The V gene's germline CDR1 is LGHNA and CDR2 YSLEER. The CDR3 is made up of 13 amino acids. The CDR3 loop is CASSQDSTYEQYF. The CDR3 DNA reads TGCGCCAGCAGCCAAGATTCCACCTACGAGCAGTACTTC.

The genes are TRBV28 and TRBJ1-5; weak D call: TRBD1 (6 bases). Germline CDR1 MDHEN, CDR2 SYDVKM. This CDR3 is built from 18 residues. Trimming took off 1 base at V and 0 bases at J, with 16 bases between the two ends. CDR3 sequence reads: CASSLFPDSLYSNQPQHF. The CDR3 DNA reads as TGTGCCAGCAGTTTATTCCCGGACAGCCTCTATAGCAATCAGCCCCAGCATTTT.

This clone has a single count. The chain joins TRBV30 to TRBJ1-1; possible D gene TRBD1, 5 bases. Germline CDR1 is GTSNPN and CDR2 is SVGIG (reference sequence). CDR3 size: 14 residues. V was trimmed by 2 bases and J by 1 base, leaving 11 bases between them. CDR3: CAWSPTQGNTEAFF. The CDR3 region has the DNA TGTGCCTGGAGTCCTACTCAGGGGAACACTGAAGCTTTCTTT.

This clone has a single count. The J gene is TRBJ1-1, the V gene TRBV10-3; no reliable D call. Deletions cut 2 bases from V and 10 bases from J, with 14 bases between. The CDR3 is made up of 13 amino acids. Germline V gives CDR1 ENHRY, CDR2 SYGVKD. The CDR3 coding sequence is TGTGCCATCAGTGAGCGCCTCTTGGAGGGAGCTTTCTTT. Protein sequence: CAISERLLEGAFF.

The table lists this clone with a few counts. The chain couples TRBV4-3 to TRBJ2-1; 9 positions match TRBD2. The germline gives CDR1 LGHNA, CDR2 YSLEER. The V and J ends lost 6 bases and 5 bases, in that order; junction bases with no gene match: 8. CDR3 length equals 15 residues. The CDR3 sequence is CASRFRRGGHNEQFF. The CDR3 DNA is TGCGCCAGCAGATTCAGGCGGGGGGGCCACAATGAGCAGTTCTTC.

This clone has just one count. V gene TRBV27 combines with J gene TRBJ1-2; 10 nucleotides match TRBD1. CDR1 MNHEY and CDR2 SMNVEV come from the germline V gene (reference sequence). The length of the CDR3 is 13 residues. V shed 5 bases and J 6 bases; nucleotides not matched to a gene: 3. The CDR3 bases are TGTGCCAGCAGTGGTGGGACAGGGGATGGCTACACCTTC. Protein: CASSGGTGDGYTF.

This clone was detected only a few times. CDR3 protein: CASSYSTGTSTIYF. The CDR3 region has the DNA TGTGCCAGCAGTTACTCGACAGGGACTAGCACCATATATTTT. The chain recombines TRBV6-5 with TRBJ1-3, with TRBD1 matching 7 bases. Germline V gives CDR1 MNHEY, CDR2 SVGAGI. Trimming took 0 bases from V and 9 from J; bases not matched to a gene: 5. The CDR3 runs to 14 residues.

The V gene is TRBV23-1, the J gene TRBJ2-7; 9 nucleotides match TRBD1. TRBV23-1 is assigned to the ORF class and has an uncertain function. The CDR3 extends over 15 amino acids. The ends lost 3 bases at V and 4 bases at J; junction bases unmatched: 7. CDR3 nucleotides: TGCGCCAGCAGTCACCGGGACAGGGAGGATTACGAGCAGTACTTC. Residues: CASSHRDREDYEQYF.

The chain is built from TRBV6-6 and TRBJ2-7; TRBD1 matches 7 bases. V dropped 2 bases and J dropped 2; count of bases not matched to a gene: 6. The CDR3 is 15 amino acids. Germline V lookup: CDR1 MNHNY, CDR2 SVGAGI (reference sequence). The CDR3 loop is CASSYAGTAPYEQYF. The CDR3 DNA reads TGTGCCAGCAGTTACGCCGGGACAGCACCCTACGAGCAGTACTTC.

Only one count was recorded for this clone. The chain links TRBV29-1 to TRBJ2-5, with a weak D call TRBD2 (6 bases). V dropped 7 bases and J dropped 2 bases, with 11 bases sitting between them. CDR3 length equals 12 residues. Germline-derived CDR1 and CDR2 are SQVTM and ANQGSEA. CDR3 bases: TGCAGCGCCAACCGGGGGCAAGAGACCCAGTACTTC. Translated: CSANRGQETQYF. Supplemented by reference TRBV29-1 and TRBJ2-5, the full variable domain reads SAVISQKPSRDICQRGTSLTIQCQVDSQVTMMFWYRQQPGQSLTLIATANQGSEATYESGFVIDKFPISRPNLTFSTLTVSNMSPEDSSIYLCSANRGQETQYFGPGTRLLVL.

This clone has only a few counts. The rearrangement uses TRBV27 and TRBJ2-3; 11 positions match TRBD2. The germline gives CDR1 MNHEY, CDR2 SMNVEV (reference sequence). The CDR3 runs to 19 residues. The ends lost 3 bases at V and 2 bases at J; junction bases unmatched: 13. The CDR3 DNA sequence: TGTGCCAGCAGTTTTCTGGCTAGCGGGGGGCCAAGGGACACAGATACGCAGTATTTT. Amino acids: CASSFLASGGPRDTDTQYF.

The gene calls are TRBV7-2 and TRBJ2-1; 10 nucleotides agree with TRBD2. V lost 1 base and J lost 7; bases outside the gene matches: 4. The CDR3 is made up of 15 amino acids. Germline V CDR1 and CDR2: SGHTA, FQGNSA. This chain's CDR3 is CASSLVAGGGNEQFF. The CDR3 nucleotides read TGTGCCAGCAGCTTAGTAGCGGGGGGTGGGAATGAGCAGTTCTTC.

The chain couples TRBV25-1 to TRBJ2-6; the D is unclear. There are 13 residues in the CDR3. Germline-derived CDR1 and CDR2 are MGHDK and SYGVNS. The ends were cut back, 7 bases at V and 2 bases at J, with 6 bases in the middle. The CDR3 reads CASTYAGANVLTF. The CDR3 DNA sequence: TGTGCCAGCACGTATGCTGGGGCCAACGTCCTGACTTTC.

This clone was seen a few times. The chain has TRBV7-2 and TRBJ1-2, with a tentative D call TRBD1 (6 bases). The CDR3 spans 13 residues. Germline assignment: CDR1 SGHTA and CDR2 FQGNSA. Trimming took off 1 base at V and 4 bases at J, with 7 bases between the two ends. The CDR3 DNA reads TGTGCCAGCAGCTTAGGGACAGCCTATGGCTACACCTTC. It codes for CASSLGTAYGYTF.

The rearrangement joins TRBV5-1 to TRBJ2-5; D not resolved. This CDR3 is 14 amino acids long. V was cut by 3 bases and J by 3 bases, with 12 bases left in between. Germline assignment: CDR1 SGHRS and CDR2 YFSETQ. CDR3 nucleotides: TGCGCCAGCAGCTGGTGGGCAGATAAAGAGACCCAGTACTTC. As protein: CASSWWADKETQYF.

The chain has TRBV11-2 and TRBJ2-2; possibly TRBD1 for D (5 bases). The length of the CDR3 is 13 residues. V shed 7 bases and J shed 1 base, with 7 bases lying between them. Germline CDR1 SGHAT, CDR2 FQNNGV. CDR3 DNA: TGTGCCAGCACCACAGGGAACACCGGGGAGCTGTTTTTT. Translating gives CASTTGNTGELFF.

This clone was counted a few times. This sequence joins TRBV4-1 and TRBJ2-5, with D possibly matching TRBD2 (7 bases). Germline CDR1 is MGHRA and CDR2 is YSYEKL. There are 14 residues in the CDR3. V lost 2 bases, J lost 1 base, and 8 bases lay in between. The CDR3: CASSQRGAQETQYF. Here the CDR3 DNA reads TGCGCCAGCAGCCAACGGGGGGCCCAAGAGACCCAGTACTTC.

The chain couples TRBV7-6 to TRBJ2-1, with 10 bases fitting TRBD2. The CDR3 is 16 residues long. CDR1 and CDR2 from the germline V gene are SGHVS and FNYEAQ. With V trimmed by 1 base and J by 5 bases, 5 bases remained unmatched. CDR3 DNA sequence: TGTGCCAGCAGCTTAGAAGCAGCGGGAGGGGACAATGAGCAGTTCTTC. Translating gives CASSLEAAGGDNEQFF.

The CDR3 DNA reads as TGCGCCAGCAGCTTGGGGACTAGCGGGAGCGCCGAGCAGTACTTC. It encodes CASSLGTSGSAEQYF. The chain couples TRBV5-1 to TRBJ2-7; 13 bases are a match to TRBD2. This CDR3 is 15 amino acids long. Germline loops: CDR1 SGHRS, CDR2 YFSETQ. The ends lost 0 bases at V and 6 bases at J; junction bases unmatched: 3.

The chain joins TRBV5-6 to TRBJ1-4; 7 nucleotides agree with TRBD1. This CDR3 region has 15 residues. Per the germline V gene, CDR1 is SGHDT and CDR2 is YYEEEE. V was clipped by 0 bases and J by 5 bases; unmatched bases: 4. The CDR3 loop is CASSLGQGENEKLFF. CDR3 coding DNA: TGTGCCAGCAGCTTGGGACAGGGTGAAAATGAAAAACTGTTTTTT. Combining the CDR3 with reference TRBV5-6 and TRBJ1-4 gives the whole variable domain DAGVTQSPTHLIKTRGQQVTLRCSPKSGHDTVSWYQQALGQGPQFIFQYYEEEERQRGNFPDRFSGHQFPNYSSELNVNALLLGDSALYLCASSLGQGENEKLFFGSGTQLSVL.